Listed below are T cell receptor beta chains from one sample, sequenced in a study of blood T cells in healthy people across ages. TCRdb fed the 5' RACE reads into MiXCR, producing one record per CDR3 protein. Here the sample spans some 710,000 distinct CDR3 sequences, more than 35% being singletons. The material sequenced was blood. The receptors stem from a man older than 75 in good health. The CDR3 runs from the conserved cysteine through the conserved F or W. Fields, in order: D gene, V gene, clone size, J gene, CDR3 DNA, CDR3 protein. The D gene is left open where the match is weak. Clone sizes are given selectively: once, few, many, or a class where the clone is expanded.

d_gene: -; v_gene: TRBV20-1; abundance: -; j_gene: TRBJ2-7; CDR3nt: TGCAGTGCCAACCCCGAGACAGACACCGACGAGCAGTACTTC; CDR3aa: CSANPETDTDEQYF
d_gene: TRBD2; v_gene: TRBV7-3; abundance: few; j_gene: TRBJ2-3; CDR3nt: TGTGCCAGCAGCAAGGGACTAGCGGGAGATAGTAGCACAGATACGCAGTATTTT; CDR3aa: CASSKGLAGDSSTDTQYF
d_gene: -; v_gene: TRBV21-1; abundance: few; j_gene: TRBJ2-1; CDR3nt: TGTGCCAGCAGCACCTTACGAGGGAATGAGCAGTTCTTC; CDR3aa: CASSTLRGNEQFF
d_gene: TRBD2; v_gene: TRBV7-2; abundance: many; j_gene: TRBJ2-6; CDR3nt: TGTGCCAGCACCACTAGCGGGAGATCTGGGGCCAACGTCCTGACTTTC; CDR3aa: CASTTSGRSGANVLTF
d_gene: TRBD2; v_gene: TRBV28; abundance: -; j_gene: TRBJ2-7; CDR3nt: TGTGCCAGCGGGGGGACTAGCGGGAGGAACTACAATGAGCAGTACTTC; CDR3aa: CASGGTSGRNYNEQYF
d_gene: TRBD1; v_gene: TRBV28; abundance: -; j_gene: TRBJ2-4; CDR3nt: TGTGCCAGCAGTTCCACTCAGGGGGCGAACATTCAGTACTTC; CDR3aa: CASSSTQGANIQYF
d_gene: -; v_gene: TRBV11-2; abundance: -; j_gene: TRBJ2-2; CDR3nt: TGTGCCAGCAGCTCCCTAAGGGGGGCGAACACCGGGGAGCTGTTTTTT; CDR3aa: CASSSLRGANTGELFF
d_gene: -; v_gene: TRBV9; abundance: -; j_gene: TRBJ2-2; CDR3nt: TGTGCCACCACGAGCGGGCTGAACACCGGGGAGCTGTTTTTT; CDR3aa: CATTSGLNTGELFF
d_gene: -; v_gene: TRBV10-1; abundance: -; j_gene: TRBJ2-5; CDR3nt: TGCGCCAGCAGCCCAAACGAGGTTTGGCACCAAGAGACCCAGTACTTC; CDR3aa: CASSPNEVWHQETQYF
d_gene: -; v_gene: TRBV15; abundance: many; j_gene: TRBJ2-1; CDR3nt: TGTGCCACCAGCAGAGCCAGCACACGGCCCTACAATGAGCAGTTCTTC; CDR3aa: CATSRASTRPYNEQFF
d_gene: TRBD1; v_gene: TRBV20-1; abundance: few; j_gene: TRBJ2-7; CDR3nt: TGCAGTGCTAGTGAAGACAGGGGCCCGAACTACGAGCAGTACTTC; CDR3aa: CSASEDRGPNYEQYF
d_gene: TRBD1; v_gene: TRBV3-1; abundance: -; j_gene: TRBJ2-7; CDR3nt: TGTGCCAGCAGCCGCTCGGGACAGGTTAGAGGCTACGAGCAGTACTTC; CDR3aa: CASSRSGQVRGYEQYF
d_gene: -; v_gene: TRBV7-8; abundance: -; j_gene: TRBJ1-2; CDR3nt: TGTGCCAGCAGCTTAGGAGGCGGGGCAGCTTATGGCTACACCTTC; CDR3aa: CASSLGGGAAYGYTF
d_gene: -; v_gene: TRBV24-1; abundance: -; j_gene: TRBJ2-3; CDR3nt: TGTGCCACCGAGGGGTTGACAGATACGCAGTATTTT; CDR3aa: CATEGLTDTQYF
d_gene: -; v_gene: TRBV15; abundance: -; j_gene: TRBJ2-1; CDR3nt: TGTGCCACCAGCAGAGATAGAGGAAGCTCCTACAATGGGCAGTTCTTC; CDR3aa: CATSRDRGSSYNGQFF
d_gene: -; v_gene: TRBV3-1; abundance: -; j_gene: TRBJ2-2; CDR3nt: TGTGCCAGCAGCAGTATAGGGGAGCTGTTTTTT; CDR3aa: CASSSIGELFF
d_gene: TRBD2; v_gene: TRBV20-1; abundance: many; j_gene: TRBJ2-3; CDR3nt: TGCAGTGCAAGACTAGCGGGAGGCAGAGATACGCAGTATTTT; CDR3aa: CSARLAGGRDTQYF
d_gene: -; v_gene: TRBV29-1; abundance: few; j_gene: TRBJ2-1; CDR3nt: TGCAGCGTCCTGAACCAGGAATACAATGAGCAGTTCTTC; CDR3aa: CSVLNQEYNEQFF
d_gene: -; v_gene: TRBV4-1; abundance: few; j_gene: TRBJ2-5; CDR3nt: TGCGCCAGCAGCAAAAGCGAACTTCTCCAAGAGACCCAGTACTTC; CDR3aa: CASSKSELLQETQYF
d_gene: -; v_gene: TRBV7-2; abundance: -; j_gene: TRBJ2-2; CDR3nt: TGTGCCAGCAGGTCGGGCAGGGCGACCACCGGGGAGCTGTTTTTT; CDR3aa: CASRSGRATTGELFF
d_gene: -; v_gene: TRBV30; abundance: -; j_gene: TRBJ2-7; CDR3nt: TGTGCCTGGAGTGTACGGGGCGGCCCCTACGAGCAGTACTTC; CDR3aa: CAWSVRGGPYEQYF
d_gene: -; v_gene: TRBV5-6; abundance: -; j_gene: TRBJ1-4; CDR3nt: TGTGCCAGCAGCTTTACCAGCCAAGGACGAGAAAAACTGTTTTTT; CDR3aa: CASSFTSQGREKLFF
d_gene: -; v_gene: TRBV12-3/TRBV12-4; abundance: -; j_gene: TRBJ2-5; CDR3nt: TGTGCCAGCAGTCTAACTTGGGAGACCCAGTACTTC; CDR3aa: CASSLTWETQYF
d_gene: -; v_gene: TRBV11-2; abundance: many; j_gene: TRBJ2-3; CDR3nt: TGTGCCAGCAGCCGGGGCACAGATACGCAGTATTTT; CDR3aa: CASSRGTDTQYF
d_gene: -; v_gene: TRBV6-2/TRBV6-3; abundance: few; j_gene: TRBJ1-5; CDR3nt: TGTGCCAGCAGTCGATCTATCTTTGACAGTCCCAACCCCAGTCAGCCCCAGCATTTT; CDR3aa: CASSRSIFDSPNPSQPQHF
d_gene: -; v_gene: TRBV12-3/TRBV12-4; abundance: -; j_gene: TRBJ1-5; CDR3nt: TGTGCCAGCAGTTACGACGCGATGGGAAGCAATCAGCCCCAGCATTTT; CDR3aa: CASSYDAMGSNQPQHF
d_gene: TRBD2; v_gene: TRBV5-1; abundance: few; j_gene: TRBJ2-1; CDR3nt: TGCGCCAGCAGCTCCAGACTAGCGGGAGGCTACAATGAGCAGTTCTTC; CDR3aa: CASSSRLAGGYNEQFF
d_gene: TRBD2; v_gene: TRBV7-2; abundance: few; j_gene: TRBJ2-3; CDR3nt: TGTGCCAGCAGCTCCCCTAGCGGAGATACGCAGTATTTT; CDR3aa: CASSSPSGDTQYF
d_gene: TRBD2; v_gene: TRBV27; abundance: few; j_gene: TRBJ2-7; CDR3nt: TGTGCCAGCAGTTACTCTAGCGGGAGTTACGAGCAGTACTTC; CDR3aa: CASSYSSGSYEQYF
d_gene: TRBD2; v_gene: TRBV6-1; abundance: -; j_gene: TRBJ2-7; CDR3nt: TGTGCCAGCAGTGAGCAGCGGGGGGGTTCTTACGAGCAGTACTTC; CDR3aa: CASSEQRGGSYEQYF
d_gene: -; v_gene: TRBV3-1; abundance: -; j_gene: TRBJ2-5; CDR3nt: TGTGCCAGCAGCCAGCAAGGAAGGGAGACCCAGTACTTC; CDR3aa: CASSQQGRETQYF
d_gene: -; v_gene: TRBV20-1; abundance: -; j_gene: TRBJ2-5; CDR3nt: TGCAGTGCTAGAATAGGGCAAGAGACCCAGTACTTC; CDR3aa: CSARIGQETQYF
d_gene: -; v_gene: TRBV29-1; abundance: many; j_gene: TRBJ2-1; CDR3nt: TGCAGCGTCAGTCAGGGCTCCTACAATGAGCAGTTCTTC; CDR3aa: CSVSQGSYNEQFF
d_gene: -; v_gene: TRBV12-3/TRBV12-4; abundance: -; j_gene: TRBJ1-4; CDR3nt: TGTGCCAGCAGCTCAGGGGTAGGGACAACTAATGAAAAACTGTTTTTT; CDR3aa: CASSSGVGTTNEKLFF
d_gene: -; v_gene: TRBV28; abundance: -; j_gene: TRBJ2-7; CDR3nt: TGTGCCGCCACCCAGGGGTCCCTCTACGAGCAGTACTTC; CDR3aa: CAATQGSLYEQYF
d_gene: TRBD2; v_gene: TRBV27; abundance: once; j_gene: TRBJ2-5; CDR3nt: TGTGCCAGCAGCGGCACTAGCGGGAGAGGGAATGAGCAGTACTTC; CDR3aa: CASSGTSGRGNEQYF
d_gene: TRBD1; v_gene: TRBV27; abundance: -; j_gene: TRBJ2-7; CDR3nt: TGTGCCAGCAGCCCGGGACAGGGGTTTTCAGGGTCCTACGAGCAGTACTTC; CDR3aa: CASSPGQGFSGSYEQYF
d_gene: -; v_gene: TRBV12-3/TRBV12-4; abundance: many; j_gene: TRBJ2-5; CDR3nt: TGTGCCAGCAGTTTGGGGACCCCGGAGACCCAGTACTTC; CDR3aa: CASSLGTPETQYF
d_gene: TRBD1; v_gene: TRBV30; abundance: -; j_gene: TRBJ1-2; CDR3nt: TGTGCCTGGAGTTACAGACAGGGGGCGTATGGCTACACCTTC; CDR3aa: CAWSYRQGAYGYTF
d_gene: TRBD2; v_gene: TRBV12-3/TRBV12-4; abundance: few; j_gene: TRBJ2-5; CDR3nt: TGTGCCAGCAGTTTTTCTAGCGGGAGTAAAAGTAATGAGCAGTACTTC; CDR3aa: CASSFSSGSKSNEQYF
d_gene: -; v_gene: TRBV7-2; abundance: many; j_gene: TRBJ1-1; CDR3nt: TGTGCCAGCAGCTTAGCTTTTCTTTCAGGGAACACTGAAGCTTTCTTT; CDR3aa: CASSLAFLSGNTEAFF
d_gene: -; v_gene: TRBV28; abundance: -; j_gene: TRBJ1-2; CDR3nt: TGTGCCAGCAGTTTAAGCGGGGGGCATAACTATGGCTACACCTTC; CDR3aa: CASSLSGGHNYGYTF
d_gene: -; v_gene: TRBV7-2; abundance: -; j_gene: TRBJ2-3; CDR3nt: TGTGCCAGCAGCCCCCAAGGGTTAGCGCAGTATTTT; CDR3aa: CASSPQGLAQYF
d_gene: -; v_gene: TRBV5-1; abundance: few; j_gene: TRBJ2-7; CDR3nt: TGCGCCAGCAGCTTGGCCAACACCGAGAACGAGCAGTACTTC; CDR3aa: CASSLANTENEQYF
d_gene: -; v_gene: TRBV11-1; abundance: few; j_gene: TRBJ2-7; CDR3nt: TGTGCCAGCAGCTTAACCGGTTTCTCCTACGAGCAGTACTTC; CDR3aa: CASSLTGFSYEQYF
d_gene: TRBD1; v_gene: TRBV5-1; abundance: -; j_gene: TRBJ2-7; CDR3nt: TGCGCCAGTTTCCGGGACAGGGGAGGCGAGCAGTACTTC; CDR3aa: CASFRDRGGEQYF